The rows below give T cell receptor beta chains drawn from one sample of a study of shared clonotypes between healthy human individuals. The repertoire was sequenced with immunoSEQ multiplex PCR; TCRdb's copy has only in-frame clones and lacks some. This table has a few million clones, 85% to 95% appearing once. The sample taken for sequencing was naive CD4+ T cells from PBMCs. The receptors shown here come from a man aged 18-30 years in good health. Some clones in this sample may be carry-over from other donors' samples. The CDR3 runs from the conserved cysteine through the conserved F or W. Each record gives: V gene, CDR3 length, J gene, CDR3 protein.

>TRBV28|12|TRBJ2-7
CASSRGTYEQYF
>TRBV13|11|TRBJ1-1
CASSRPSEAFF
>TRBV28|14|TRBJ2-7
CASSGDRGAYEQYF
>TRBV6-5|14|TRBJ1-1
CAGPGHRGGTEAFF
>TRBV28|17|TRBJ2-3
CASSLRTSTASTDTQYF
>TRBV25-1|12|TRBJ2-1
CASSVAGGPQFF
>TRBV18|16|TRBJ2-1
CASSPRQPNSYNEQFF
>TRBV28|15|TRBJ2-3
CASSLRGFVTDTQYF
>TRBV30|18|TRBJ1-2
CAWSVLRGNRGSNYGYTF
>TRBV1|20|TRBJ2-1
CTSSPGLAGGPRWVYNEQFF
>TRBV7-3|14|TRBJ2-3
CASSFSRGTDTQYF
>TRBV2|14|TRBJ2-5
CASNLRWEGETQYF
>TRBV18|15|TRBJ2-7
CASSPLGLTSYEQYF
>TRBV19|15|TRBJ2-3
CASSTPGQVTDTQYF
>TRBV7-9|13|TRBJ1-6
CASSLVGSSPLHF
>TRBV5-4|14|TRBJ2-5
CASRPDSLTGTQYF